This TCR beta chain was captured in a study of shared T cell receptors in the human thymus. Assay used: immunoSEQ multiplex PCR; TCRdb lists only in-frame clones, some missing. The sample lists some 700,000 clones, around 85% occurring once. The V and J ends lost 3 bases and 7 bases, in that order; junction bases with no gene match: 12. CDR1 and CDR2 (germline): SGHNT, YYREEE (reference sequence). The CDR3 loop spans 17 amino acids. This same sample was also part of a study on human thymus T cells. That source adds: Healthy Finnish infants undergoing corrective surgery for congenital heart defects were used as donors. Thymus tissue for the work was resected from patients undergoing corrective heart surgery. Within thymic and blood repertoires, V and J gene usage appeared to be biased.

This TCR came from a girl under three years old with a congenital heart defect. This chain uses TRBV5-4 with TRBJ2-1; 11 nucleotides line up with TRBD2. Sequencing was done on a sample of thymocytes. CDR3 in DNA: TGTGCCAGCAGCTACTCTAGCGGGGGGCCCACAACGAATGAGCAGTTCTTC. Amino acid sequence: CASSYSSGGPTTNEQFF.